The source of this T cell receptor beta chain is a study of cytomegalovirus exposure and HLA in healthy donors. The assay was immunoSEQ multiplex PCR, and TCRdb's table has in-frame clones only and misses some. The table records approximately 200,000 clones, 90% to 95% of them present only once. General observations from the study: The dataset shows that most TCR sequences were rare, while some public TCRs occurred in many donors. It was fewer than 200 TCR beta chains that were listed as cytomegalovirus-associated. Subsequent analysis of the approximately 110 validation repertoires found a tendency for first-cohort TCR clusters to co-occur.

The donors were part of the validation cohort, which consisted of under 150 subjects and was separate from the first cohort of 666 subjects. Points on this clone: Its cognate antigen is unknown.

This CDR3 region has 13 residues. Germline CDR1 reads SGHDT; CDR2 reads YYEEEE. V lost 2 bases, J lost 0 bases, and 3 bases lay in between. The rearrangement joins TRBV5-6 to TRBJ1-3; D ambiguous. The sequence was collected from a woman aged 18-29 years in good health and CMV-seronegative. Sequencing used PBMCs. DNA for the CDR3: TGTGCCAGCAGCTTTTACTCTGGAAACACCATATATTTT. It codes for CASSFYSGNTIYF.